Listed below are T cell receptor beta chains from one sample, sequenced in a study of shared clonotypes between healthy human individuals. Some clones are missing from TCRdb's copy, which holds only in-frame ones; the method was immunoSEQ multiplex PCR. The sample yields hundreds of thousands of clones, approximately 95% seen once. The sequencing sample was made of naive CD8+ T cells sorted from blood. These receptors were taken from a woman aged 25 to 39 in good health. Both conserved end residues are part of each CDR3. A D gene is named only where the DNA matches it firmly.

d_call | j_call | cdr3_length | v_call | cdr3_aa
TRBD1 | TRBJ2-2 | 15 | TRBV27 | CASSMGQGRTGELFF
NA | TRBJ2-1 | 13 | TRBV27 | CASSLSSANEQFF
NA | TRBJ1-6 | 13 | TRBV6-6 | CASKQDNNSPLHF
NA | TRBJ2-7 | 11 | TRBV5-4 | CASSSLYEQYF
NA | TRBJ2-7 | 14 | TRBV15 | CATSTRTPDYEQYF
TRBD2 | TRBJ2-7 | 13 | TRBV30 | CAWSVSGSHEQYF
TRBD2 | TRBJ2-5 | 15 | TRBV5-1 | CASSIGLAGLETQYF
NA | TRBJ1-5 | 13 | TRBV6-5 | CASSLREAQPQHF
NA | TRBJ1-1 | 15 | TRBV9 | CASSVGGGGVTEAFF
NA | TRBJ2-7 | 13 | TRBV27 | CASSTHPRDEQYF
NA | TRBJ1-4 | 15 | TRBV7-9 | CASSPHRDFNEKLFF
NA | TRBJ2-7 | 13 | TRBV27 | CASSPSGSYEQYF
NA | TRBJ2-1 | 14 | TRBV27 | CASSLRSSYNEQFF
NA | TRBJ2-7 | 14 | TRBV6-5 | CASSYAGWAYEQYF
NA | TRBJ2-5 | 14 | TRBV27 | CASSHTGGGETQYF
NA | TRBJ2-1 | 14 | TRBV28 | CASRPVVGYNEQFF
NA | TRBJ1-1 | 12 | TRBV29-1 | CSVSGGGLEAFF
TRBD2 | TRBJ2-5 | 15 | TRBV11-2 | CASSLGLADQETQYF
TRBD2 | TRBJ2-7 | 14 | TRBV7-2 | CASSSSGRFYEQYF
NA | TRBJ1-3 | 14 | TRBV10-2 | CASGGPTSGNTIYF
NA | TRBJ2-1 | 13 | TRBV2 | CASSDPPSREQFF
TRBD2 | TRBJ2-7 | 17 | TRBV4-2 | CASSQDFPASGTREQYF
TRBD2 | TRBJ2-3 | 15 | TRBV27 | CASSAGTSGVDTQYF
NA | TRBJ2-7 | 17 | TRBV27 | CASSLKGRFGSYYEQYF
NA | TRBJ2-7 | 13 | TRBV5-1 | CASSLLRTDEQYF
NA | NA | 13 | TRBV5-1 | CASSFGQTYEQYF
TRBD1 | TRBJ1-1 | 16 | TRBV4-1 | CASSPREGARDTEAFF
NA | TRBJ2-1 | 13 | TRBV5-1 | CASSPGLGNEQFF
TRBD2 | TRBJ2-3 | 16 | TRBV10-1 | CASSEWREGSADTQYF
NA | TRBJ1-2 | 11 | TRBV7-9 | CASSSTGGYTF
TRBD1 | TRBJ2-3 | 15 | TRBV5-1 | CASSWGDRGADTQYF
NA | TRBJ2-7 | 15 | TRBV27 | CASSPSGPVSYEQYF
TRBD2 | TRBJ2-7 | 14 | TRBV7-9 | CASSLETSGNVQYF
NA | TRBJ2-7 | 17 | TRBV6-1 | CASSEALSSPGVAEQYF
TRBD1 | TRBJ2-2 | 14 | TRBV2 | CASKTGQGSGELFF
TRBD2 | TRBJ2-1 | 14 | TRBV5-6 | CASSLPSGSNEQFF
NA | TRBJ2-1 | 15 | TRBV7-9 | CASSFLFIGADEQFF
NA | TRBJ2-7 | 12 | TRBV7-9 | CASSARGYEQYF
NA | TRBJ2-7 | 13 | TRBV2 | CASSTTEGYEQYF
NA | TRBJ2-7 | 15 | TRBV14 | CASSQVSAGWHEQYF
NA | TRBJ2-1 | 14 | TRBV6-1 | CASSPTGPYNEQFF
NA | TRBJ2-3 | 12 | TRBV2 | CASVLRGDTQYF
NA | TRBJ1-2 | 16 | TRBV7-9 | CASSLLTFEASYGYTF
NA | TRBJ1-2 | 16 | TRBV2 | CASSEVQLIINYGYTF
NA | TRBJ2-1 | 12 | TRBV5-1 | CASSLARGEEFF